The 5 T cell receptor beta chains below were found in one sample sequenced in a study of cytomegalovirus exposure and HLA in healthy donors. The assay was immunoSEQ multiplex PCR, and TCRdb's table has in-frame clones only and misses some. The profile shows 95,000 to 150,000 clones, more than 75% of them singletons. Material: PBMCs. The receptors derive from a woman aged 18-29 years in good health and CMV-seropositive.

This clone appeared a few times. The junction shows a germline mismatch at one end, possibly a read error. The chain links TRBV7-7 to TRBJ1-1; tentative D call: TRBD1 (6 bases). This CDR3 comprises 13 residues. The germline V gene encodes CDR1 SSHAT and CDR2 FNYEAQ (reference sequence). CDR3 sequence: CASSQDRNTEAFF. In DNA, the CDR3 is TGTGCTAGCAGCCAGGACAGGAACACTGAAGCTTTCTTT.

The chain uses TRBV5-1 and TRBJ1-2; D perhaps matches TRBD1 (6 bases). V gave up 4 bases and J gave up 2 bases, with 9 bases separating them. In germline, CDR1 is SGHRS, CDR2 YFSETQ. The CDR3 is 13 residues long. The CDR3 coding sequence is TGCGCCAGCAGCACGACAGGAAACTATGGCTACACCTTC. This gives the protein CASSTTGNYGYTF.

The rearrangement uses TRBV5-8 and TRBJ1-5; 8 bases are shared with TRBD1. Germline loops: CDR1 SGHTS, CDR2 YDEGEE. This CDR3 region has 16 residues. With V trimmed by 0 bases and J by 5 bases, 7 bases remained unmatched. The CDR3 reads CASSLGAGQGYQPQHF. DNA of the CDR3: TGTGCCAGCAGCTTGGGAGCAGGACAGGGCTATCAGCCCCAGCATTTT.

The chain employs TRBV5-6 and TRBJ1-4; 12 nucleotides line up with TRBD1. After removal of 3 bases from V and 7 bases from J, the junction contained 1 base not matched to a gene. CDR1 and CDR2 (germline): SGHDT, YYEEEE. The CDR3 runs to 14 residues. This CDR3 is CASSWDRGREKLFF. CDR3 in DNA: TGTGCCAGCAGCTGGGACAGGGGGCGTGAAAAACTGTTTTTT. Looking up the rest from reference TRBV5-6 and TRBJ1-4 gives the full variable domain: DAGVTQSPTHLIKTRGQQVTLRCSPKSGHDTVSWYQQALGQGPQFIFQYYEEEERQRGNFPDRFSGHQFPNYSSELNVNALLLGDSALYLCASSWDRGREKLFFGSGTQLSVL.

The chain is built from TRBV5-1 and TRBJ1-1; the match to TRBD1 covers 7 bases. Germline V gene sequence: CDR1 SGHRS, CDR2 YFSETQ. The CDR3 runs to 14 residues. The V gene end was trimmed by 5 bases and the J gene end by 1 base; junction bases not matched to a gene: 5. CDR3 nucleotides: TGCGCCAGCAGTCGGGACAGCCGGAACACTGAAGCTTTCTTT. It translates to CASSRDSRNTEAFF.